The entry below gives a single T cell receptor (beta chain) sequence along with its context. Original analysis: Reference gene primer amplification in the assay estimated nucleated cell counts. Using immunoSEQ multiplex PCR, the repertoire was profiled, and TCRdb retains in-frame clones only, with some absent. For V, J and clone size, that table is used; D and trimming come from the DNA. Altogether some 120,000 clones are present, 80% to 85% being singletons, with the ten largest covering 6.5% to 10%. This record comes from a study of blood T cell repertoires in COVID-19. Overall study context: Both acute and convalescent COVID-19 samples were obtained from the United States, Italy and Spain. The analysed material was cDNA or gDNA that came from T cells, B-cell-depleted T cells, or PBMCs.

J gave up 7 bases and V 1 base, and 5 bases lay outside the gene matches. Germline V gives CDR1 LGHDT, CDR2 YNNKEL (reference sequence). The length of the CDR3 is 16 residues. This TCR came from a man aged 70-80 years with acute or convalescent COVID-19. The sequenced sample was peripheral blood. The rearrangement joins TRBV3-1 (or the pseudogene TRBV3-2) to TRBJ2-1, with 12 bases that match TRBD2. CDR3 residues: CASSQAPSGGANEQFF. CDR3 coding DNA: TGTGCCAGCAGCCAAGCTCCTAGCGGGGGGGCAAATGAGCAGTTCTTC.